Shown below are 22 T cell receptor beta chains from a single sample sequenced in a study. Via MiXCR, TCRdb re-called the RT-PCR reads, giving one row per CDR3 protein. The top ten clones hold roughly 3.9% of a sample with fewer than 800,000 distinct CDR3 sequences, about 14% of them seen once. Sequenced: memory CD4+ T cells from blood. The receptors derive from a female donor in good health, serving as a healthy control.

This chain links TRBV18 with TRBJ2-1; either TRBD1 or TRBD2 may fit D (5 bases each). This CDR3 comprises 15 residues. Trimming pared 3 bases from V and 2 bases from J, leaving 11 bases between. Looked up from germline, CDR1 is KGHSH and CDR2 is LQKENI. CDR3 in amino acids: CASSPSRGPYNEQFF. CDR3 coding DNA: TGTGCCAGCTCACCCAGTCGGGGACCCTACAATGAGCAGTTCTTC.

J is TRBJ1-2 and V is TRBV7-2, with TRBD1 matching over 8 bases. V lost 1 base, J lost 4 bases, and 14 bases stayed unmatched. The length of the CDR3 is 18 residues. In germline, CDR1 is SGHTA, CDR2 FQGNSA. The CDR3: CASSLVSGGGAQAYGYTF. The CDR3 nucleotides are TGTGCCAGCAGCTTAGTGTCAGGGGGCGGGGCTCAGGCCTATGGCTACACCTTC. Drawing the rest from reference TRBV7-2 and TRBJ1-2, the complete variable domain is GAGVSQSPSNKVTEKGKDVELRCDPISGHTALYWYRQSLGQGLEFLIYFQGNSAPDKSGLPSDRFSAERTGGSVSTLTIQRTQQEDSAVYLCASSLVSGGGAQAYGYTFGSGTRLTVV.

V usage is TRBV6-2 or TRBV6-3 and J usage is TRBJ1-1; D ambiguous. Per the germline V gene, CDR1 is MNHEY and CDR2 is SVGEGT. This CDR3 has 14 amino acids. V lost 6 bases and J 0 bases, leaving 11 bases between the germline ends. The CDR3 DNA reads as TGTGCCAGCAGACGGACCCACCTGAACACTGAAGCTTTCTTT. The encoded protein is CASRRTHLNTEAFF.

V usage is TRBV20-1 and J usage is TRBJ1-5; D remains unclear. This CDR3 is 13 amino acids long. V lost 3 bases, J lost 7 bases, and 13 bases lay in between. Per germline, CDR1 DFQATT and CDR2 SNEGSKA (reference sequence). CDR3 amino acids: CSASDGYEQPQHF. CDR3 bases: TGCAGTGCTAGTGACGGTTATGAGCAGCCCCAGCATTTT.

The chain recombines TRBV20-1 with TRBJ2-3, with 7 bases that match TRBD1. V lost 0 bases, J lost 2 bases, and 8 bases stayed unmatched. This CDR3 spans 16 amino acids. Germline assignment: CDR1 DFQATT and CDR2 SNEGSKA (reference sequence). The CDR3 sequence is CSARDTRDRTTDTQYF. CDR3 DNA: TGCAGTGCTAGAGACACAAGGGACAGAACCACAGATACGCAGTATTTT.

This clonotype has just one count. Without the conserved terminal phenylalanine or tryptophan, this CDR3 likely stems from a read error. This CDR3 is CASSVGQGAEKLFS. Here the CDR3 DNA reads TGTGCCAGCAGCGTAGGACAGGGGGCTGAAAAACTGTTTTCT. V gene TRBV9 combines with J gene TRBJ1-4; TRBD1 matches at 10 bases. The CDR3 totals 14 residues. CDR1 is SGDLS, CDR2 YYNGEE, per germline. J gave up 7 bases and V 0 bases, and 0 bases lay outside the gene matches.

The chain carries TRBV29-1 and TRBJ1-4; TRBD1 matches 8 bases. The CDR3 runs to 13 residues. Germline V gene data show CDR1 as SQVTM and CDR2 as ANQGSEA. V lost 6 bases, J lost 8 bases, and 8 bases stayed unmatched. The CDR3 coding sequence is TGCAGCGTGGCACAGGGGGTGGGAGAAAAACTGTTTTTT. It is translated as CSVAQGVGEKLFF.

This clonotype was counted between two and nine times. CDR3 in amino acids: CASSSAWTGSYNEQFF. CDR3 sequence (DNA): TGTGCCAGCAGCTCAGCTTGGACAGGGTCCTACAATGAGCAGTTCTTC. The chain recombines TRBV6-2 or TRBV6-3 with TRBJ2-1; 8 bases match TRBD1. CDR3 size: 16 residues. Germline V gene sequence: CDR1 MNHEY, CDR2 SVGEGT. Trimming removed 6 bases from V and 1 base from J; junction bases left unmatched: 8.

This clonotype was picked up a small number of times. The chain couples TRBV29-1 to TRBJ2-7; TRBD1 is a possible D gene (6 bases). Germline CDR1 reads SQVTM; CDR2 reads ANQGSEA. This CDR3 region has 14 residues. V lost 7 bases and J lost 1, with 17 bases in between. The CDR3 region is CSALQGTPSYEQYF. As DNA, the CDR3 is TGCAGCGCCCTTCAGGGGACCCCTTCCTACGAGCAGTACTTC.

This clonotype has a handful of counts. The CDR3 spells CATSKSHRLAGSPSYNEQFF. For the CDR3, the DNA is TGTGCCACCTCGAAGTCCCATCGGCTAGCGGGATCCCCCTCCTACAATGAGCAGTTCTTC. The chain joins TRBV24-1 to TRBJ2-1; TRBD2 agrees at 9 bases. This CDR3 comprises 20 residues. Germline-derived CDR1 and CDR2 are KGHDR and SFDVKD. The junction had 20 bases not matched to a gene; V was cut back by 9 bases and J by 0 bases.

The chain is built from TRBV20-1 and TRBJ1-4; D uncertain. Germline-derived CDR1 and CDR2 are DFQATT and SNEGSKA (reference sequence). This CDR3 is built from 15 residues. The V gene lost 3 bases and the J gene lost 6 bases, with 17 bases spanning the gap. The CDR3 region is CSASLPFGPDEKLFF. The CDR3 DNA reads TGCAGTGCTAGTTTGCCGTTTGGCCCCGATGAAAAACTGTTTTTT.

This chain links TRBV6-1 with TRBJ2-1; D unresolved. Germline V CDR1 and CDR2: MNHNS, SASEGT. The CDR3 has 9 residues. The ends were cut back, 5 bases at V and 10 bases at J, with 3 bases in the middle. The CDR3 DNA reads TGTGCCAGCAGTCCCGAGCAGTTCTTC. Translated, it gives CASSPEQFF.

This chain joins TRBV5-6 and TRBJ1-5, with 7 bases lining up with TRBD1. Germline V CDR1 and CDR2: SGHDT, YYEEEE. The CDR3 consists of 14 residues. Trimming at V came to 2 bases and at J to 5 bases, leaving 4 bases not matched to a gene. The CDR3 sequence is CASSFTGDHQPQHF. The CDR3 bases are TGTGCCAGCAGCTTCACAGGGGACCATCAGCCCCAGCATTTT. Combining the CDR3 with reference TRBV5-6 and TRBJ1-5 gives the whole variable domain DAGVTQSPTHLIKTRGQQVTLRCSPKSGHDTVSWYQQALGQGPQFIFQYYEEEERQRGNFPDRFSGHQFPNYSSELNVNALLLGDSALYLCASSFTGDHQPQHFGDGTRLSIL.

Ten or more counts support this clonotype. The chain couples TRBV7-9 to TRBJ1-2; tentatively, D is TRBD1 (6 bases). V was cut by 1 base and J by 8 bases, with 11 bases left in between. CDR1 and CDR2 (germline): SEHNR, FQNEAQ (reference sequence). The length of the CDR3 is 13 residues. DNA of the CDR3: TGTGCCAGCAGCTTAGGACAGGAGTGGGGCTACACCTTC. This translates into CASSLGQEWGYTF.

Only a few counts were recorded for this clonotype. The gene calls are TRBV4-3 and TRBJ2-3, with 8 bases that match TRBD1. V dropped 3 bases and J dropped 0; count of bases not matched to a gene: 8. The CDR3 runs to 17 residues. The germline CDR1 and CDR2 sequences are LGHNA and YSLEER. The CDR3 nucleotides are TGCGCCAGCAGCCATAACCGACAGGGGTGGAGCACAGATACGCAGTATTTT. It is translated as CASSHNRQGWSTDTQYF.

The CDR3 reads CASSAGDVGNTQYF. CDR3 coding DNA: TGTGCCAGCAGCGCGGGGGACGTTGGAAATACGCAGTATTTT. This chain uses TRBV7-2 with TRBJ2-3, with 7 bases matching TRBD2. Looked up from germline, CDR1 is SGHTA and CDR2 is FQGNSA. The CDR3 loop spans 14 amino acids. Germline trimming cut 5 bases from V and 7 bases from J; bases unmatched to any gene: 9.

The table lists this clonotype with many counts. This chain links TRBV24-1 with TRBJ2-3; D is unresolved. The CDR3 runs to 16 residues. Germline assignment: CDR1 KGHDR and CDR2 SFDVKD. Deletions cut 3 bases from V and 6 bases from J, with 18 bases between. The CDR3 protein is CATSDTGRPPPDTQYF. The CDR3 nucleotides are TGTGCCACCAGTGATACTGGACGTCCTCCCCCGGATACGCAGTATTTT.

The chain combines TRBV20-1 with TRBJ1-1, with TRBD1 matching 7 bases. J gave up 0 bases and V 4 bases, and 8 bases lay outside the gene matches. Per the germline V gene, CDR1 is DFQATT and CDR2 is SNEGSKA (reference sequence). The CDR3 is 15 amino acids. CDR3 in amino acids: CSATDTGTVNTEAFF. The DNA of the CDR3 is TGCAGTGCTACCGACACCGGGACAGTGAACACTGAAGCTTTCTTT.

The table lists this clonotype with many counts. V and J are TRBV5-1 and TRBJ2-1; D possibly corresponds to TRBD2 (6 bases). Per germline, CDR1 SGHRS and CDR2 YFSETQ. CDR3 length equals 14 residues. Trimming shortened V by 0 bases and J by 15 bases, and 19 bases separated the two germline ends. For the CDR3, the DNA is TGCGCCAGCAGCTTGGGGGATAGCGGATCCCCGGGGTTCTTC. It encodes CASSLGDSGSPGFF.

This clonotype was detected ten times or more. CDR3 sequence: CASSSPGTGIDEQYF. The CDR3 DNA sequence: TGTGCCAGCAGTTCGCCCGGGACAGGGATAGACGAGCAGTACTTC. The V gene is TRBV12-3 or TRBV12-4, the J gene TRBJ2-7; 9 nucleotides line up with TRBD1. This CDR3 is built from 15 residues. The V segment lost 4 bases and the J segment 5 bases; nucleotides outside the gene matches: 9.

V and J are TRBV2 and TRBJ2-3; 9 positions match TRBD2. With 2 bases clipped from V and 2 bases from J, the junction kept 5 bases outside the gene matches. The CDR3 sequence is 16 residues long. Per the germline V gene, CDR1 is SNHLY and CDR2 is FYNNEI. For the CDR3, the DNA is TGTGCCAGCAGTGAACGTAGCGGGGGATTCACAGATACGCAGTATTTT. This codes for CASSERSGGFTDTQYF.

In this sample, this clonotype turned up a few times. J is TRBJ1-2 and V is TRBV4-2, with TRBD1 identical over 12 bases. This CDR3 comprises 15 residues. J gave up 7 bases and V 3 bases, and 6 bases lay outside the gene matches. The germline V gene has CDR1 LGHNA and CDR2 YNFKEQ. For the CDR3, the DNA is TGTGCCAGCAGCCAGGCCGGGACAGGGGGCGGTGGCTACACCTTC. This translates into CASSQAGTGGGGYTF.